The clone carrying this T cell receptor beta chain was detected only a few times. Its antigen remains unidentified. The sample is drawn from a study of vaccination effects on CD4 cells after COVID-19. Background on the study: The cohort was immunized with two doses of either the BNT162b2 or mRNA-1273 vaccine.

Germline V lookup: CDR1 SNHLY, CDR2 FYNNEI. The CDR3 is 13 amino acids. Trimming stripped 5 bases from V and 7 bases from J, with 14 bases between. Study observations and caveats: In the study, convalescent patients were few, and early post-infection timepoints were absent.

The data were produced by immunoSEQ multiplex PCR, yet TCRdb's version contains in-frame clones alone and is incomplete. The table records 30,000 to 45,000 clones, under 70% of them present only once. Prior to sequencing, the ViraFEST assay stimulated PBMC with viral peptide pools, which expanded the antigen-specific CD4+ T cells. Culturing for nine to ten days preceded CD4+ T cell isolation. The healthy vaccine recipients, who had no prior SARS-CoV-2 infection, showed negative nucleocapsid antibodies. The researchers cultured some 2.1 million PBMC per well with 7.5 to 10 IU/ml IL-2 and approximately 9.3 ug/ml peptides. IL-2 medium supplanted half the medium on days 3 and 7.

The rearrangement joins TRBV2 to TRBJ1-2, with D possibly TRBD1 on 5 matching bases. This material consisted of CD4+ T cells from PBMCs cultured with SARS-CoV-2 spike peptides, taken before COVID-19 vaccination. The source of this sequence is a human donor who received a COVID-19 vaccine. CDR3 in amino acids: CASSPPGGTGYTF. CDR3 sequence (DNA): TGTGCCAGCAGTCCCCCGGGAGGGACTGGCTACACCTTC.